These 21 T cell receptor beta chains came from one sample sequenced in a study of OX40 agonist ivuxolimab in advanced cancers. Method: immunoSEQ multiplex PCR; TCRdb's copy keeps in-frame clones and lacks some. The table shows 75,000 to 90,000 clones, with 87% occurring only once. The material was CD4+ or CD8+ T cells sorted from blood, obtained in a trial of the OX40 agonist ivuxolimab. These receptors came from an adult with an advanced solid tumor such as melanoma, head and neck, liver or kidney cancer.

This chain joins TRBV6-5 and TRBJ1-2, with 7 bases that match TRBD1. V trimming: 0 bases; J trimming: 5 bases; junction bases outside the gene matches: 6. The CDR3 length is 15 residues. The germline CDR1 and CDR2 sequences are MNHEY and SVGAGI. In DNA, the CDR3 is TGTGCCAGCAGTTACTCGCCCCAGGGGGTGTATGGCTACACCTTC. Encoded protein: CASSYSPQGVYGYTF.

The chain employs TRBV4-1 and TRBJ1-5, with 8 bases lining up with TRBD1. This CDR3 spans 16 amino acids. CDR1 and CDR2 (germline): MGHRA, YSYEKL. V gave up 2 bases and J gave up 2 bases; unmatched junction bases: 5. In DNA form, the CDR3 reads TGCGCCAGCAGCCAACCTGACAGGGGTGGCAATCAGCCCCAGCATTTT. Translation gives CASSQPDRGGNQPQHF.

The chain is built from TRBV5-1 and TRBJ2-7, with D tentatively TRBD1 (6 bases). This CDR3 comprises 14 residues. With 3 bases removed from V and 6 bases from J, the gap between germline ends came to 16 bases. Germline CDR1 and CDR2: SGHRS and YFSETQ. CDR3 bases: TGCGCCAGCAGCTCACAGGGTAATGGGGGCGAGCAGTACTTC. Translated: CASSSQGNGGEQYF.

The chain recombines TRBV11-3 with TRBJ2-5, with a possible D match to TRBD1 (7 bases). The CDR3 consists of 14 residues. V was clipped by 9 bases and J by 5 bases, with 19 bases between them. Germline V gene lookup returns CDR1 SGHNT and CDR2 YENEEA. The CDR3 loop reads CARGGQTSRETQYF. The CDR3 DNA sequence: TGTGCCAGGGGGGGACAGACCTCCCGGGAGACCCAGTACTTC.

V and J are TRBV29-1 and TRBJ2-7, with unresolved D. The V gene lost 4 bases and the J gene lost 3 bases, with 7 bases spanning the gap. Germline CDR1 SQVTM, CDR2 ANQGSEA. The CDR3 is 11 residues long. CDR3 amino acids: CSVGRDYEQYF. The CDR3, as DNA: TGCAGCGTTGGACGAGACTACGAGCAGTACTTC.

This clone was seen a few times. The chain recombines TRBV5-1 with TRBJ1-3; TRBD1 matches at 7 bases. Losses at the gene ends were 4 bases for V and 0 bases for J; bases not matched to a gene: 7. The CDR3 spans 16 residues. Germline lookup yields CDR1 SGHRS and CDR2 YFSETQ. Here the CDR3 reads CASSVDRASSGNTIYF. The CDR3 DNA sequence: TGCGCCAGCAGCGTTGACAGGGCGAGCTCTGGAAACACCATATATTTT. Based on the CDR3 plus reference TRBV5-1 and TRBJ1-3, the full variable domain is KAGVTQTPRYLIKTRGQQVTLSCSPISGHRSVSWYQQTPGQGLQFLFEYFSETQRNKGNFPGRFSGRQFSNSRSEMNVSTLELGDSALYLCASSVDRASSGNTIYFGEGSWLTVV.

The chain has TRBV15 and TRBJ2-1; no clear D gene. V was trimmed by 1 base and J by 10 bases, leaving 11 bases between them. The CDR3 is 13 residues long. Germline-derived CDR1 and CDR2 are LNHNV and YYDKDF (reference sequence). CDR3 loop: CATSRGPPSEQFF. CDR3 nucleotide sequence: TGTGCCACCAGCAGAGGGCCCCCCTCGGAGCAGTTCTTC.

CDR3 residues: CASGLLNTEAFF. In nucleotides, the CDR3 is TGTGCCAGCGGGTTATTGAACACTGAAGCTTTCTTT. The J gene is TRBJ1-1, the V gene TRBV2; D uncertain. The CDR3 consists of 12 residues. V lost 8 bases and J 0 bases, leaving 7 bases between the germline ends. CDR1 is SNHLY, CDR2 FYNNEI, per germline.

The CDR3 nucleotides read TGTGCCAGCAGCTTTACCGGGACTAGACAATACAATGAGCAGTTCTTC. It translates to CASSFTGTRQYNEQFF. V usage is TRBV7-2 and J usage is TRBJ2-1; 8 bases are shared with TRBD2. Trimming cost V 3 bases and J 4 bases; bases outside gene matches: 8. The CDR3 totals 16 residues. Germline V gene lookup returns CDR1 SGHTA and CDR2 FQGNSA.

This chain connects TRBV7-9 to TRBJ2-3; D not resolved. The germline V gene encodes CDR1 SEHNR and CDR2 FQNEAQ (reference sequence). This CDR3 comprises 14 residues. V was shortened by 1 base and J by 0 bases, with 5 bases between the two germline ends. The CDR3 nucleotides read TGTGCCAGCAGCTTAGACGATAGCACAGATACGCAGTATTTT. Amino acid sequence: CASSLDDSTDTQYF. Based on the CDR3 plus reference TRBV7-9 and TRBJ2-3, the full variable domain is DTGVSQNPRHKITKRGQNVTFRCDPISEHNRLYWYRQTLGQGPEFLTYFQNEAQLEKSRLLSDRFSAERPKGSFSTLEIQRTEQGDSAMYLCASSLDDSTDTQYFGPGTRLTVL.

The chain links TRBV7-3 to TRBJ2-1, with 14 bases identical to TRBD2. V lost 3 bases to trimming and J lost 10 bases; unmatched junction nucleotides: 11. Germline V gives CDR1 SGHTA, CDR2 FQGTGA. The CDR3 totals 17 residues. The CDR3 region is CASSFGTSGGRVREQFF. The CDR3 region has the DNA TGTGCCAGCAGCTTCGGGACTAGCGGGGGCCGAGTCAGGGAGCAGTTCTTC.

The CDR3 bases are TGTGCCAGCAGTCCCCCGGGAGGCCCCTACAATGAGCAGTTCTTC. Protein: CASSPPGGPYNEQFF. The V and J genes are TRBV25-1 and TRBJ2-1; 7 nucleotides agree with TRBD2. CDR3 length: 15 residues. CDR1 is MGHDK, CDR2 SYGVNS, per germline. V shed 5 bases and J 2 bases; nucleotides not matched to a gene: 6. Full variable domain (outside the CDR3, taken from reference TRBV25-1 and TRBJ2-1): EADIYQTPRYLVIGTGKKITLECSQTMGHDKMYWYQQDPGMELHLIHYSYGVNSTEKGDLSSESTVSRIRTEHFPLTLESARPSHTSQYLCASSPPGGPYNEQFFGPGTRLTVL.

The chain recombines TRBV9 with TRBJ2-7; D could derive from TRBD1 or TRBD2 (5 bases each). Germline V gene data show CDR1 as SGDLS and CDR2 as YYNGEE. This CDR3 has 15 amino acids. Trimming left V 0 bases short and J 2 bases short, with 12 bases between. Here the CDR3 DNA reads TGTGCCAGCAGCGTAGCCGTGGGGGAGACCTACGAGCAGTACTTC. It is translated as CASSVAVGETYEQYF. The variable domain in full, with the rest retrieved from reference TRBV9 and TRBJ2-7, is DSGVTQTPKHLITATGQRVTLRCSPRSGDLSVYWYQQSLDQGLQFLIQYYNGEERAKGNILERFSAQQFPDLHSELNLSSLELGDSALYFCASSVAVGETYEQYFGPGTRLTVT.

The V and J genes are TRBV7-2 and TRBJ2-7, with 8 nucleotides matching TRBD1. In germline, CDR1 is SGHTA, CDR2 FQGNSA. The CDR3 extends over 14 amino acids. After removal of 2 bases from V and 4 bases from J, the junction contained 4 bases not matched to a gene. The CDR3 here is CASSLSGGWYEQYF. The DNA of the CDR3 is TGTGCCAGCAGCTTATCAGGGGGCTGGTACGAGCAGTACTTC.

The chain carries TRBV13 and TRBJ1-6; 8 bases line up with TRBD1. The CDR3 runs to 16 residues. The germline gives CDR1 PRHDT, CDR2 FYEKMQ (reference sequence). The V gene end was trimmed by 4 bases and the J gene end by 8 bases; junction bases not matched to a gene: 10. The CDR3 reads CASSSGQGGDHSPLHF. The DNA of the CDR3 is TGTGCCAGCAGCTCCGGACAGGGAGGGGATCATTCACCCCTCCACTTT.

The chain is built from TRBV6-6 and TRBJ2-7, with D tentatively TRBD1 (5 bases). The CDR3 is made up of 14 amino acids. V was trimmed by 0 bases and J by 2 bases, leaving 8 bases between them. The V gene's germline CDR1 is MNHNY and CDR2 SVGAGI (reference sequence). CDR3 sequence reads: CASSYSGRAYEQYF. The CDR3 nucleotides are TGTGCCAGCAGTTACTCGGGCAGGGCCTACGAGCAGTACTTC.

The chain combines TRBV5-4 with TRBJ2-7; D possibly uses TRBD1 or TRBD2 (7 bases each). Germline CDR1 reads SGHNT; CDR2 reads YYREEE (reference sequence). Trimming removed 0 bases from V and 5 bases from J, with 9 bases in between. The CDR3 is 13 amino acids. CDR3 residues: CASSLAGGDEQYF. The CDR3 bases are TGTGCCAGCAGCTTGGCAGGGGGGGACGAGCAGTACTTC.

This clone is judged medium-sized (0.01 to 0.1%). This chain joins TRBV18 and TRBJ1-2; D is unresolved. V lost 4 bases and J 6 bases, leaving 21 bases between the germline ends. The CDR3 runs to 16 residues. Germline CDR1 KGHSH, CDR2 LQKENI. CDR3 protein: CASSQKSTPGTNGYTF. As DNA, the CDR3 is TGTGCCAGCTCACAAAAATCGACCCCGGGAACGAATGGCTACACCTTC.

V gene TRBV28 combines with J gene TRBJ1-1; tentative D call: TRBD1 (5 bases). The CDR3 has 16 amino acids. The V end was cut by 3 bases, the J end by 1 base, with 15 bases between. CDR1 MDHEN and CDR2 SYDVKM come from the germline V gene. The CDR3 bases are TGTGCCAGCAGTTTTGGCCAGGGCCTTAAGAACACTGAAGCTTTCTTT. Translated: CASSFGQGLKNTEAFF.

V is TRBV18 and J is TRBJ2-1, with D tentatively TRBD2 (6 bases). This CDR3 has 16 residues. Germline V gives CDR1 KGHSH, CDR2 LQKENI. Deletions cut 2 bases from V and 6 bases from J, with 17 bases between. The CDR3 reads CASSPTGTQISNEQFF. The CDR3 DNA reads as TGTGCCAGCTCACCAACCGGGACTCAGATTTCCAATGAGCAGTTCTTC.

The rearrangement links TRBV18 to TRBJ2-1; TRBD2 aligns across 8 bases. J lost 5 bases, V lost 5 bases, and 8 bases had no gene match. Germline CDR1 and CDR2: KGHSH and LQKENI. This CDR3 spans 15 amino acids. As DNA, the CDR3 is TGTGCCAGCTCATCTGGACTAGCAGAAAACAATGAGCAGTTCTTC. It encodes CASSSGLAENNEQFF.